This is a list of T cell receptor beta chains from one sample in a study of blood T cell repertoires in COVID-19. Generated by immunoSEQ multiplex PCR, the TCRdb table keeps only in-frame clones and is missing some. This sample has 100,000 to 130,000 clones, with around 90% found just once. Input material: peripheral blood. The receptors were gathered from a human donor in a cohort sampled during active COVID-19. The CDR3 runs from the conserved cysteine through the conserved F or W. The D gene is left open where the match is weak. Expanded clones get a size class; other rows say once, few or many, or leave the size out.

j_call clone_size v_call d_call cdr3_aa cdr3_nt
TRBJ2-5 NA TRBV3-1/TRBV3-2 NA CASSQEPAGWQETQYF TGTGCCAGCAGCCAAGAGCCAGCGGGTTGGCAAGAGACCCAGTACTTC
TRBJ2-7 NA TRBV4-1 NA CASSQEYGQSYEQYF TGCGCCAGCAGCCAAGAATATGGGCAGAGCTACGAGCAGTACTTC
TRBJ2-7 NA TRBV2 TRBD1 CASSREATGGYEQYF TGTGCCAGCAGTAGAGAAGCGACAGGGGGCTACGAGCAGTACTTC
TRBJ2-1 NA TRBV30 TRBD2 CAWSGPVAGAGGDEQFF TGTGCCTGGAGCGGACCCGTAGCGGGAGCGGGTGGGGATGAGCAGTTCTTC
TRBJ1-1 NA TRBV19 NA CASSIWGSGGRNMNTEAFF TGTGCCAGTAGTATTTGGGGCTCGGGGGGTCGAAACATGAACACTGAAGCTTTCTTT
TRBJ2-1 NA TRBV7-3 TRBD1 CASSPYRGQEQFF TGTGCCAGCTCCCCGTACAGGGGGCAGGAGCAGTTCTTC
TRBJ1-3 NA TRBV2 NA CASGTSSGNTIYF TGTGCCAGCGGGACAAGCTCTGGAAACACCATATATTTT
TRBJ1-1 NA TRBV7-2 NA CASRHWTDTEAFF TGTGCCAGCAGGCACTGGACAGACACTGAAGCTTTCTTT
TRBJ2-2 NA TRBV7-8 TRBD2 CASSSGLAGESGELFF TGTGCCAGCAGCTCGGGACTAGCGGGAGAATCCGGGGAGCTGTTTTTT
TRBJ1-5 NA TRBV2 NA CASRGGVRVSNQPQHF TGTGCCAGCAGGGGAGGAGTCCGGGTTAGCAATCAGCCCCAGCATTTT
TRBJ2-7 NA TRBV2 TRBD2 CASDRGGGREQYF TGTGCCAGCGACCGCGGGGGGGGGCGCGAGCAGTACTTC
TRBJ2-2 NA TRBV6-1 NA CASSEYRPNTGELFF TGTGCCAGCAGTGAATACAGACCGAACACCGGGGAGCTGTTTTTT
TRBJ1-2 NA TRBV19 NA CASTGDKGSYGYTF TGTGCCAGTACCGGGGACAAGGGAAGCTATGGCTACACCTTC
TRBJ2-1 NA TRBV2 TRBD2 CASSEGVAGAYNEQFF TGTGCCAGCAGTGAAGGGGTAGCGGGGGCCTACAATGAGCAGTTCTTC
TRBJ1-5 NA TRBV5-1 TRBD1 CASTPGTGNQPQHF TGCGCCAGCACCCCCGGGACAGGGAATCAGCCCCAGCATTTT
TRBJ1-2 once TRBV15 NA CATSRATSGYTF TGTGCCACCAGCAGGGCGACATCTGGCTACACCTTC
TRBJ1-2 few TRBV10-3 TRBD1 CATGQGDYGYTF TGTGCCACGGGACAGGGGGACTATGGCTACACCTTC
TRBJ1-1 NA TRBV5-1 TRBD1 CASSFTGGAGYTEAFF TGCGCCAGCAGCTTTACAGGGGGCGCCGGGTACACTGAAGCTTTCTTT
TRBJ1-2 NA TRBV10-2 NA CASKTDDSDYGYTF TGCGCCAGCAAAACCGACGACAGTGACTATGGCTACACCTTC
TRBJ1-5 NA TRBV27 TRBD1 CASSSGQHNQPQHF TGTGCCAGCAGTTCGGGACAGCACAATCAGCCCCAGCATTTT
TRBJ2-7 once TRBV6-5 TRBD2 CASSLGLAGWDEQYF TGTGCCAGCAGCCTCGGACTAGCGGGGTGGGACGAGCAGTACTTC
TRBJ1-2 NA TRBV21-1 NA CASTAGAVWGYTF TGTGCCAGCACTGCGGGGGCCGTCTGGGGCTACACCTTC
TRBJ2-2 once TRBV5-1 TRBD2 CASSFGLAGDGTGELFF TGCGCCAGCAGCTTTGGACTAGCGGGAGACGGCACCGGGGAGCTGTTTTTT
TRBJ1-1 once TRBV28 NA CASSLISSYADTEAFF TGTGCCAGCAGTTTGATATCTTCCTACGCGGACACTGAAGCTTTCTTT
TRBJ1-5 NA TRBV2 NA CASSEASGAHQPQHF TGTGCCAGCAGTGAAGCATCAGGGGCCCACCAGCCCCAGCATTTT
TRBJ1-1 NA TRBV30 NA CAWSTTGLNTEAFF TGTGCCTGGAGCACGACAGGCCTGAACACTGAAGCTTTCTTT
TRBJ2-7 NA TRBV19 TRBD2 CASSTTGTSGSGAYEQYF TGTGCCAGTAGTACAACCGGGACTAGCGGGAGTGGAGCCTACGAGCAGTACTTC
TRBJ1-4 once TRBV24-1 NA CATRAGGANEKLFF TGTGCCACCAGGGCAGGAGGGGCAAATGAAAAACTGTTTTTT
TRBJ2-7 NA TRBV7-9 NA CASSPTEGEQYF TGTGCCAGCAGCCCTACAGAGGGCGAGCAGTACTTC
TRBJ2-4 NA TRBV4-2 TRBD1 CASSQGRSRDSKAKNIQYF TGTGCCAGCAGCCAAGGGAGGTCTAGGGACAGCAAAGCCAAAAACATTCAGTACTTC
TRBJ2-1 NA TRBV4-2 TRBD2 CASSQDTSEYYNEQFF TGTGCCAGCAGCCAAGATACTAGCGAATACTACAATGAGCAGTTCTTC
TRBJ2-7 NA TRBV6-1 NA CASSEERRTYSYEQYF TGTGCCAGCAGTGAAGAACGGAGAACTTACTCCTACGAGCAGTACTTC
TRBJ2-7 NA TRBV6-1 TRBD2 CASSETLAGGYEQYF TGTGCCAGCAGTGAAACGCTAGCGGGGGGCTACGAGCAGTACTTC
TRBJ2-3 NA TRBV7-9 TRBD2 CASSSPVGSGGHSTDTQYF TGTGCCAGCAGCTCCCCAGTTGGTAGCGGGGGCCATAGCACAGATACGCAGTATTTT
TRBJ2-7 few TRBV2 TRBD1 CASRWDSSYEQYF TGTGCCAGCAGATGGGACAGCTCCTACGAGCAGTACTTC
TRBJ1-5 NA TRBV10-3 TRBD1 CAAQQGAGSNQPQHF TGTGCCGCGCAGCAGGGGGCCGGGAGCAATCAGCCCCAGCATTTT
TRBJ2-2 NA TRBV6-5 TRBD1 CASKGQGTGELFF TGTGCCAGCAAGGGACAGGGAACCGGGGAGCTGTTTTTT
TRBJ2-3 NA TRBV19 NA CASSRWGMGASTDTQYF TGTGCCAGTAGTAGGTGGGGGATGGGGGCTAGCACAGATACGCAGTATTTT
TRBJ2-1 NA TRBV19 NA CASSIYYNEQFF TGTGCCAGTAGTATCTACTACAATGAGCAGTTCTTC
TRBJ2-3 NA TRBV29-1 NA CSGVTVADTQYF TGCAGCGGAGTGACAGTGGCAGATACGCAGTATTTT
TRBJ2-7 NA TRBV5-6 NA CASSLSLFSYEQYF TGTGCCAGCAGCCTAAGCCTGTTCTCCTACGAGCAGTACTTC
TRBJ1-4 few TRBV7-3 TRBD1 CASSQTGGHNEKLFF TGTGCCAGCAGCCAAACAGGGGGCCATAATGAAAAACTGTTTTTT
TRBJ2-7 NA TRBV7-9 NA CASSLTRTYEQYF TGTGCCAGCAGCTTAACACGAACCTACGAGCAGTACTTC
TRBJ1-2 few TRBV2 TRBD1 CASSERQGTFPRGYTF TGTGCCAGCAGTGAACGACAGGGTACATTTCCGAGGGGCTACACCTTC
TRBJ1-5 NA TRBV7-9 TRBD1 CASSARSGGNNQPQHF TGTGCCAGCAGCGCCCGATCAGGGGGCAACAATCAGCCCCAGCATTTT
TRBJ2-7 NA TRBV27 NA CASSSPETGVYEQYF TGTGCCAGCAGTTCCCCCGAGACAGGCGTATACGAGCAGTACTTC
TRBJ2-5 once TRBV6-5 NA CASSLQGMGETQYF TGTGCCAGCAGTCTGCAGGGAATGGGGGAGACCCAGTACTTC
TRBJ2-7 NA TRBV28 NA CASRTTGRYEQYF TGTGCCAGCAGGACCACAGGGCGTTACGAGCAGTACTTC
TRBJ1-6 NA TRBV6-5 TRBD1 CASSWTGNYLSPLHF TGTGCCAGCAGCTGGACAGGGAACTATCTTTCACCCCTCCACTTT
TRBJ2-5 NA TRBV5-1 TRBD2 CASSRGLAEETQYF TGCGCCAGCAGCCGTGGACTAGCGGAAGAGACCCAGTACTTC
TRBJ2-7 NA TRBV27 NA CASSPAASYEQYF TGTGCCAGCAGCCCCGCGGCTTCCTACGAGCAGTACTTC
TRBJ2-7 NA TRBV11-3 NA CASSPPDKYEQYF TGTGCCAGCAGCCCGCCCGACAAATACGAGCAGTACTTC
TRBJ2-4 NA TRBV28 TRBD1 CASSPDRVAKNIQYF TGTGCCAGCAGCCCCGACAGGGTAGCCAAAAACATTCAGTACTTC
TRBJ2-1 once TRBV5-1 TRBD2 CASSFSGSSSYNEQFF TGCGCCAGCAGCTTTAGCGGGTCGAGCTCCTACAATGAGCAGTTCTTC